The rows below give T cell receptor beta chains drawn from one sample of a study of T cell changes during pregnancy in multiple sclerosis. The assay was immunoSEQ multiplex PCR, and TCRdb's table has in-frame clones only and misses some. The sample shows tens of thousands of clones, 85% to 95% of them seen only once. This material consisted of CD4+ T cells from peripheral blood mononuclear cells, taken in the first trimester of pregnancy. The receptors here all came from a female donor with multiple sclerosis, enrolled in a pregnancy study. Each CDR3 is given without its conserved first and last residue. D genes are given only for firm matches.

V gene	J gene	CDR3 length	D gene	CDR3 protein
TRBV9	TRBJ1-6	14	NA	ASSVGGGSYNSPLH
TRBV21-1	TRBJ1-1	13	NA	ASSLEDCKNTEAF
TRBV10-3	TRBJ2-1	11	NA	AIAGSEYNEQF
TRBV7-9	TRBJ1-1	8	NA	ASSGTEAF
TRBV5-1	TRBJ2-3	13	NA	ASSLAGGTADTQY
TRBV29-1	TRBJ2-1	11	NA	SVQVGSYNEQF
TRBV19	TRBJ2-6	17	TRBD1	ASSTSGTESDSGANVLT
TRBV25-1	TRBJ1-5	13	TRBD1	ASTGPGGGNQPQH
TRBV14	TRBJ1-1	10	NA	ASSQGGLGAF
TRBV6-5	TRBJ1-2	10	NA	ASGDSAYGYT
TRBV27	TRBJ1-5	16	TRBD1	ASSPSPPGTGGVQPQH
TRBV5-4	TRBJ1-2	13	TRBD1	ASSPDRVVNYGYT
TRBV15	TRBJ1-2	11	NA	ATSSGGQSGYT
TRBV6-1	TRBJ2-7	11	NA	ASSEQGSYEQY
TRBV5-4	TRBJ2-2	12	TRBD2	ASSLDGRTGELF
TRBV7-3	TRBJ1-2	14	NA	ASSLTGGAEDYGYT
TRBV7-3	TRBJ2-7	13	NA	ASSLMHQIPYEQY
TRBV4-2	TRBJ2-1	14	NA	ASSQDPGTLKGEQF
TRBV5-1	TRBJ2-5	11	NA	ASRQGNEETQY
TRBV5-1	TRBJ2-5	13	NA	ASSLIGQVGETQY
TRBV12-5	TRBJ2-1	15	NA	ASGLVLGATTMDEQF
TRBV6-1	TRBJ1-5	15	TRBD1	ASSEALRQGANQPQH
TRBV25-1	TRBJ2-1	11	NA	ASSDEYYNEQF
TRBV6-1	TRBJ1-4	12	NA	ASTLAPTNEKLF
TRBV21-1	TRBJ1-5	15	NA	ASSKVDRAPSNQPQH
TRBV7-9	TRBJ1-1	16	NA	ASSLDRAGVRPNTEAF
TRBV2	TRBJ2-1	12	TRBD2	ASRRTSGYNEQF
TRBV5-1	TRBJ2-2	12	TRBD1	ASCLDRVNGELF
TRBV28	TRBJ2-7	15	TRBD2	ASSPSKWGSGVYEQY
TRBV6-5	TRBJ1-1	12	NA	ASSYPSSPTEAF
TRBV14	TRBJ1-2	11	NA	ASSREALYGYT
TRBV6-5	TRBJ2-7	12	TRBD1	ASSSWTGSDEQY
TRBV7-6	TRBJ2-2	13	NA	ASSPDSANTGELF
TRBV16	TRBJ2-7	15	TRBD1	ANQSGYFRQGSYEQY
TRBV13	TRBJ2-6	12	NA	ASSLEQGANVLT